One and the same sample provided the 12 T cell receptor beta chains below, sequenced in a study of identical twins. TCRdb re-called the 5' RACE reads with MiXCR, one entry per CDR3 protein. This sample has a few hundred thousand distinct CDR3 sequences, with around 15% found just once. The sample was also linked to a second study, of yellow fever vaccine responses in identical twins.

The source material was CD4+ T cells sorted from blood. These receptors all come from a woman aged 18-30 years in good health.

The CDR3 DNA follows: TGTGCGGCGGGGCCATCTGGGACCTACGAGCAGTACGTC. Amino acid sequence: CAAGPSGTYEQYV. The chain joins TRBV6-1 to TRBJ2-7, with TRBD2 as a possible D gene (6 bases). CDR1 and CDR2 from the germline V gene are MNHNS and SASEGT. The CDR3 runs 13 residues.

This clonotype was seen more than once but under ten times. J is TRBJ2-1 and V is TRBV4-1; 8 positions match TRBD2. The CDR3 runs 15 residues. Losses at the gene ends were 0 bases for V and 6 bases for J; bases not matched to a gene: 4. CDR1 MGHRA and CDR2 YSYEKL come from the germline V gene. The DNA for the CDR3 is TGCGCCAGCAGCCAAGAAGGAGCGGGAGCCAATGAGCAGTTCTTC. Amino acids: CASSQEGAGANEQFF.

This clonotype was counted ten times or more. The chain employs TRBV11-3 and TRBJ2-1; 12 bases are a match to TRBD2. The CDR3 totals 18 residues. CDR1 SGHNT and CDR2 YENEEA come from the germline V gene. J was trimmed by 1 base and V by 1 base; bases with no gene match: 5. In nucleotides, the CDR3 is TGTGCCAGCAGCTTAGTTCGTCTAGCGGGAGGGTCCTACAATGAGCAGTTCTTC. Translation: CASSLVRLAGGSYNEQFF.

This clonotype was counted a few times. The chain couples TRBV10-2 to TRBJ2-1; 12 bases match TRBD2. The CDR3 extends over 16 amino acids. J was trimmed by 4 bases and V by 6 bases; bases with no gene match: 7. The germline V gene encodes CDR1 WSHSY and CDR2 SAAADI. The CDR3 DNA reads TGCGCCAGCAGGGGAAACGGACTAGCGGGGTACAATGAGCAGTTCTTC. Amino acid sequence: CASRGNGLAGYNEQFF.

The V gene is TRBV12-3 or TRBV12-4, the J gene TRBJ2-3; D remains unclear. The CDR3 is 14 amino acids. The germline V and J ends were trimmed by 2 bases and 4 bases, with 10 bases remaining between them. The chain's CDR3 is CASSLSLLADTQYF. The CDR3, as DNA: TGTGCCAGCAGTTTAAGTCTCCTGGCAGATACGCAGTATTTT.

This clonotype was found once. V and J are TRBV27 and TRBJ2-1; D might be TRBD2 (6 bases). The CDR3 spans 14 residues. Deletions cut 6 bases from V and 7 bases from J, with 16 bases between. The germline gives CDR1 MNHEY, CDR2 SMNVEV (reference sequence). In nucleotides, the CDR3 is TGTGCCAGCAGCACGGGACTCCCCGGGAATGAGCAGTTCTTC. Translation: CASSTGLPGNEQFF.

This clonotype was recorded only once. Here the CDR3 reads CSARVVVGLNQPQHF. The CDR3 DNA sequence: TGCAGTGCTAGAGTGGTAGTAGGACTCAATCAGCCCCAGCATTTT. The chain recombines TRBV20-1 with TRBJ1-5; D remains unclear. The CDR3 loop spans 15 amino acids. CDR1 and CDR2 from the germline V gene are DFQATT and SNEGSKA (reference sequence). Deletions cut 1 base from V and 3 bases from J, with 13 bases between.

The genes are TRBV2 and TRBJ1-2; 8 bases map to TRBD1. The CDR3 extends over 13 amino acids. Trimming took 8 bases from V and 4 from J; bases not matched to a gene: 6. Per the germline V gene, CDR1 is SNHLY and CDR2 is FYNNEI. CDR3 DNA sequence: TGTGCCAGCGGCGGACAGGGTGGCTATGGCTACACCTTC. This gives the protein CASGGQGGYGYTF.

The V and J genes are TRBV3-1 and TRBJ1-4; 12 bases line up with TRBD1. From germline, CDR1 is LGHDT and CDR2 YNNKEL (reference sequence). After removal of 2 bases from V and 2 bases from J, the junction contained 6 bases not matched to a gene. The CDR3 is made up of 18 amino acids. CDR3 coding DNA: TGTGCCAGCAGCCAACCCCGGGACAGGGGGCAGACTAATGAAAAACTGTTTTTT. Translation: CASSQPRDRGQTNEKLFF.

This clonotype was recorded a few times. V is TRBV20-1 and J is TRBJ1-2; the D gene is possibly TRBD1 (5 bases). CDR1 DFQATT and CDR2 SNEGSKA come from the germline V gene (reference sequence). Trimming took off 5 bases at V and 6 bases at J, with 10 bases between the two ends. The CDR3 has 11 residues. CDR3 DNA sequence: TGCAGTGCTGCCAGGGTTGATGGCTACACCTTC. Translated: CSAARVDGYTF.

This clonotype was found a few times. The chain combines TRBV5-5 with TRBJ2-1, with unresolved D. The CDR3 loop spans 13 amino acids. Germline loops: CDR1 SGHKS, CDR2 YYEKEE (reference sequence). Deletions cut 2 bases from V and 4 bases from J, with 7 bases between. The CDR3 is CASSLSDYNEQFF. As DNA, the CDR3 is TGTGCCAGCAGCTTATCAGATTACAATGAGCAGTTCTTC.

The chain has TRBV4-2 and TRBJ2-7; D is unresolved. The CDR3 contains 16 residues. Germline lookup yields CDR1 LGHNA and CDR2 YNFKEQ. Trimming cost V 1 base and J 4 bases, with 17 bases left between them. The CDR3 DNA follows: TGTGCCAGCAGCCAAGGGTCCTCCCTTACCTCTTACGAGCAGTACTTC. It is translated as CASSQGSSLTSYEQYF.